Each of the 9 T cell receptor beta chains below was sequenced from the same sample in a study of CD8 T cells in ankylosing spondylitis. TCRdb redid the calling of the 5' RACE reads with MiXCR, one entry per CDR3 protein. The sample contains roughly 150,000 distinct CDR3 sequences, around 32% of which appear only once. Sequenced material: synovial fluid, either unsorted or a sorted T cell fraction (not recorded which). Receptor source: a male donor with ankylosing spondylitis.

This clonotype was observed a few times. This sequence joins TRBV7-2 and TRBJ1-2; no reliable D call. The germline gives CDR1 SGHTA, CDR2 FQGNSA. This CDR3 contains 16 residues. Trimming took 5 bases from V and 8 from J, leaving 24 bases between them. CDR3 nucleotide sequence: TGTGCCAGCAGCCCTCAACGGGATTTAGTTGCAACCGGCTACACCTTC. It codes for CASSPQRDLVATGYTF.

For this clonotype: A read error may explain this, as a much larger clone is one base away. The chain uses TRBV3-1 and TRBJ2-7; D might be TRBD2 (6 bases). Germline V lookup: CDR1 LGHDT, CDR2 YNNKEL (reference sequence). The V and J ends lost 1 base and 7 bases respectively, with 17 bases between them. The CDR3 length is 15 residues. The CDR3 coding sequence is TGTGCCAGCAGCCAAGGGATTACCACTGGGAGGGAGCAGTACTTC. Residues: CASSQGITTGREQYF.

V and J are TRBV7-2 and TRBJ2-3; D not resolved. CDR1 is SGHTA and CDR2 is FQGNSA in the germline V gene. The ends were cut back, 7 bases at V and 4 bases at J, with 9 bases in the middle. The CDR3 loop spans 12 amino acids. CDR3 protein: CASTRQPDTQYF. The DNA for the CDR3 is TGTGCCAGCACCCGACAACCAGATACGCAGTATTTT.

This chain uses TRBV27 with TRBJ2-7, with a possible D match to TRBD1 (6 bases). There are 14 residues in the CDR3. Germline assignment: CDR1 MNHEY and CDR2 SMNVEV (reference sequence). Trimming cost V 6 bases and J 7 bases, with 19 bases left between them. The CDR3 here is CASSPHRAGREQYF. The CDR3 region has the DNA TGTGCCAGCAGCCCTCACAGGGCAGGAAGGGAGCAGTACTTC.

This clonotype appeared once. The chain links TRBV7-9 to TRBJ2-2; tentatively, D is TRBD1 (5 bases). The CDR3 contains 14 residues. Deletions cut 5 bases from V and 6 bases from J, with 13 bases between. CDR1 is SEHNR and CDR2 is FQNEAQ in the germline V gene (reference sequence). The CDR3 DNA follows: TGTGCCAGCAGCGAGCGTTTGGGGCCCGGGGAGCTGTTTTTT. Encoded protein: CASSERLGPGELFF.

The chain links TRBV7-3 to TRBJ2-2; D is ambiguous. The V gene's germline CDR1 is SGHTA and CDR2 FQGTGA. This CDR3 has 12 amino acids. Trimming left V 2 bases short and J 6 bases short, with 4 bases between. DNA of the CDR3: TGTGCCAGCAGCTTACCGCCCGGGGAGCTGTTTTTT. Amino acids: CASSLPPGELFF.

V is TRBV20-1 and J is TRBJ2-5; 11 positions match TRBD2. The CDR3 is 15 residues long. Looked up from germline, CDR1 is DFQATT and CDR2 is SNEGSKA (reference sequence). Trimming cost V 0 bases and J 5 bases; bases outside gene matches: 5. The CDR3 spells CSARDPRLAGETQYF. In DNA form, the CDR3 reads TGCAGTGCTAGAGACCCCAGACTAGCGGGGGAGACCCAGTACTTC.

The chain links TRBV5-1 to TRBJ2-1, with D tentatively TRBD2 (6 bases). The CDR3 sequence is 14 residues long. Trimming left V 3 bases short and J 4 bases short, with 11 bases between. Germline V gene sequence: CDR1 SGHRS, CDR2 YFSETQ. The CDR3 sequence: CASSSLATYNEQFF. The DNA of the CDR3 is TGCGCCAGCAGCTCGCTAGCGACTTACAATGAGCAGTTCTTC.

This chain links TRBV12-3 or TRBV12-4 with TRBJ2-1, with 8 positions matching TRBD1. This CDR3 spans 18 amino acids. V dropped 6 bases and J dropped 0; count of bases not matched to a gene: 13. CDR3 bases: TGTGCCAGCAGACGGGGACAGGCGACTTTATCCTCCTACAATGAGCAGTTCTTC. Translating it yields CASRRGQATLSSYNEQFF.